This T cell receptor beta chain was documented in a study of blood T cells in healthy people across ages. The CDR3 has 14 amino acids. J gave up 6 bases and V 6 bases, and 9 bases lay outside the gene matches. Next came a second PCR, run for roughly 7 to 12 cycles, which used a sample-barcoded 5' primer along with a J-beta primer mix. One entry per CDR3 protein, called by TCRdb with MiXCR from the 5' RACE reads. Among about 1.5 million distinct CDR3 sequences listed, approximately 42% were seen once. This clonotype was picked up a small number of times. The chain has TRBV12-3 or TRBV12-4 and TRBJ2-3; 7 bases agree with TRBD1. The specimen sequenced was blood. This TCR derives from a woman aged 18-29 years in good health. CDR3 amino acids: CASSLTGSIDTQYF. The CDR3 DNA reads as TGTGCCAGCAGCTTGACAGGGTCGATTGATACGCAGTATTTT.